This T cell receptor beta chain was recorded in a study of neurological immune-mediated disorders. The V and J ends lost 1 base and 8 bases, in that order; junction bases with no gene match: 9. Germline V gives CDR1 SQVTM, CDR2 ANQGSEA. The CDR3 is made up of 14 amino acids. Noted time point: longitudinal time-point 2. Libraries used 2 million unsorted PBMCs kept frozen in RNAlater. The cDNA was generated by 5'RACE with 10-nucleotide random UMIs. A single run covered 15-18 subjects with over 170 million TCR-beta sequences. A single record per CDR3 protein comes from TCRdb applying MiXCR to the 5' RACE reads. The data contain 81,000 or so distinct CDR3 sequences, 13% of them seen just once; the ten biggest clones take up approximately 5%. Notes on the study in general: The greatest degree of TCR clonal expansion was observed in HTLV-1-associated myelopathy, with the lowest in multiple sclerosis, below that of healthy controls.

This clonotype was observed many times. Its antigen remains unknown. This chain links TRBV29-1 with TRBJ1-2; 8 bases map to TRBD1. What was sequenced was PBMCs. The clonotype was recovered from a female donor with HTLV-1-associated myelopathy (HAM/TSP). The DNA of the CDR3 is TGCAGCGTTGAAGTGGGAACAGGGGGTGGCGGCTACACCTTC. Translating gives CSVEVGTGGGGYTF.